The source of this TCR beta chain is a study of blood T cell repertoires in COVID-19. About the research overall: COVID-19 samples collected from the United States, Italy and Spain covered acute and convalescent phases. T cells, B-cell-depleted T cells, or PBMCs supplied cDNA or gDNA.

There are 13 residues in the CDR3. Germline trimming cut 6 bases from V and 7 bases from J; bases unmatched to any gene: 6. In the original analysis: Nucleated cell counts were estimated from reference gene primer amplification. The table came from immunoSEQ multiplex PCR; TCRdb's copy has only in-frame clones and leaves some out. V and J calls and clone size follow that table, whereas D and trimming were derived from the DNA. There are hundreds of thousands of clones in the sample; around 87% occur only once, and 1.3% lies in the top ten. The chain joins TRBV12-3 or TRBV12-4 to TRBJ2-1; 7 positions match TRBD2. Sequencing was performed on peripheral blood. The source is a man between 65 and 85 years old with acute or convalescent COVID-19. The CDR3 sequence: CASSPTLANEQFF. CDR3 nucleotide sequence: TGTGCCAGCAGCCCCACACTAGCGAATGAGCAGTTCTTC.